This paragraph reports one T cell receptor (beta chain). Its antigen is still unknown. No base qualities exist here, and no much larger clone lies one base off it. The sample comes from a study of control samples from healthy donors and cancer patients (dated by TCRdb to 2018 to 2021). Libraries were constructed by the immunoSEQ multiplex PCR assay. The clones in this table, taken by TCRdb from immuneACCESS, are in-frame only. Not every clone is retained; where verified, under half of the shortfall comes from an unresolved V gene, and the cause of the rest is unknown. In this sample the table shows 120,000 or so clones, about 90% of which occur a single time. The ten most abundant clones make up about 1.8% of the sample. Deletion took 2 bases off V and 0 bases off J, with a span of 7 bases between the germline ends. The germline V gene supplies CDR1 MDHEN and CDR2 SYDVKM. Including cysteine and phenylalanine, the CDR3 has 14 amino acids. Only the CDR3 DNA stays, 42 bases, in frame from base 1.

This receptor was obtained from a man younger than 30 in good health. The chain is made from TRBV28 and TRBJ1-2; TRBD1 is a possible D gene, resting on 5 matching bases. Sequencing was carried out using blood. The sequence in DNA is TGTGCCAGCAGTTTAGGGGGGGCTAACTATGGCTACACCTTC. This is translated as CASSLGGANYGYTF.